The text below deals with one T cell receptor beta chain. Its specificity is not known. This sample was taken from a study of OX40 agonist ivuxolimab in advanced cancers. Study-level information: One hepatocellular carcinoma and two cutaneous melanoma patients partially responded. Study findings and constraints: The study did not work out the antigen specificity of the expanded peripheral T cells.

Using immunoSEQ multiplex PCR, the repertoire was profiled, and TCRdb retains in-frame clones only, with some absent. Found here are some 30,000 clones, 74% of them singletons; the top ten hold 9.5% to 15%. CDR1 is WSHSY, CDR2 SAAADI, per germline. The CDR3 runs 12 residues. The trim removed 6 bases at V and 15 bases at J, leaving 6 bases unmatched. This chain joins TRBV10-2 and TRBJ2-1; 12 bases are a match to TRBD2. This receptor was obtained from an adult with an advanced solid tumor such as melanoma, head and neck, liver or kidney cancer. Sequenced material: CD4+ or CD8+ T cells sorted from blood, taken in a trial of the OX40 agonist ivuxolimab. For the CDR3, the DNA is TGCGCCAGCAGGCTAGCGGGGGGGCTGCTGTTCTTC. Translation: CASRLAGGLLFF.